Following are 30 T cell receptor beta chains from one sample sequenced in a study of CD8 T cells in ankylosing spondylitis. TCRdb passed the 5' RACE reads through MiXCR, listing each CDR3 protein once. The sample yields about 250,000 distinct CDR3 sequences, about 24% seen once. Material: blood, either unsorted or a sorted T cell fraction (not recorded which). Every receptor here comes from a male donor with ankylosing spondylitis or in good health (not recorded which).

The CDR3 DNA reads as TGTGCCAGCAGACAGACGGGGATAGAGACCCAGTACTTC. Its translation: CASRQTGIETQYF. This chain connects TRBV12-3 or TRBV12-4 to TRBJ2-5; D perhaps matches TRBD2 (5 bases). The CDR3 has 13 residues. V was pared by 6 bases and J by 4 bases, with 12 bases between.

This clonotype was found many times. The chain couples TRBV29-1 to TRBJ2-1; 8 bases match TRBD1. Germline V gives CDR1 SQVTM, CDR2 ANQGSEA. V lost 2 bases, J lost 8 bases, and 11 bases stayed unmatched. CDR3 size: 15 residues. The CDR3 loop reads CSVESGRGRGDEQFF. DNA of the CDR3: TGCAGCGTTGAATCCGGCAGGGGGCGAGGAGATGAGCAGTTCTTC.

This clonotype was seen repeatedly, ten times or more. The V and J genes are TRBV24-1 and TRBJ1-5, with 9 bases identical to TRBD1. The CDR3 covers 16 residues. The V gene's germline CDR1 is KGHDR and CDR2 SFDVKD. With 4 bases clipped from V and 4 bases from J, the junction kept 7 bases outside the gene matches. As DNA, the CDR3 is TGTGCCACCAGTGACCCCGGACAGGGGCATAATCAGCCCCAGCATTTT. Translation: CATSDPGQGHNQPQHF.

This clonotype was observed a few times. V usage is TRBV20-1 and J usage is TRBJ2-7, with no clear D. V was pared by 6 bases and J by 0 bases, with 9 bases between. The CDR3 length is 12 residues. Germline V CDR1 and CDR2: DFQATT, SNEGSKA (reference sequence). DNA for the CDR3: TGCAGTGCGAAGCCAGACTCCTACGAGCAGTACTTC. Protein product: CSAKPDSYEQYF.

This clonotype was counted many times. The rearrangement joins TRBV20-1 to TRBJ2-3; D tentatively reads TRBD1 or TRBD2 (5 bases each). V lost 7 bases and J lost 1, with 15 bases in between. Per the germline V gene, CDR1 is DFQATT and CDR2 is SNEGSKA (reference sequence). The CDR3 is 14 amino acids. The CDR3 DNA reads as TGCAGTGTTGTCCCGGGGCGAGGCACAGATACGCAGTATTTT. Protein sequence: CSVVPGRGTDTQYF.

Worth noting for this clonotype: Since no conserved phenylalanine or tryptophan closes the CDR3, a read error is the likely cause. The chain uses TRBV7-7 and TRBJ2-3; D might be TRBD2 (5 bases). In germline, CDR1 is SSHAT, CDR2 FNYEAQ (reference sequence). The V gene lost 2 bases and the J gene lost 4 bases, with 7 bases spanning the gap. The CDR3 loop spans 13 amino acids. CDR3 sequence (DNA): TGTGCCAGCAGCTTATCGGAGGCAGATACGCAGTATTCT. Translating gives CASSLSEADTQYS.

CDR3 nucleotides: TGTGCCAGCAGCCCCACCCCCCGTTACAATGAGCAGTTCTTC. This encodes CASSPTPRYNEQFF. The V call is TRBV6-1, the J call TRBJ2-1, with no clear D. In germline, CDR1 is MNHNS, CDR2 SASEGT. Trimming removed 6 bases from V and 4 bases from J, with 13 bases in between. This CDR3 spans 14 amino acids.

This clonotype was seen only a few times. J is TRBJ2-1 and V is TRBV20-1; TRBD2 matches 16 bases. CDR1 and CDR2 from the germline V gene are DFQATT and SNEGSKA (reference sequence). Trimming cost V 2 bases and J 8 bases; bases outside gene matches: 6. The CDR3 runs to 16 residues. CDR3 coding DNA: TGCAGTGCTAGATCGGGACTAGCGGGGGGGCGCCATGAGCAGTTCTTC. Amino acids: CSARSGLAGGRHEQFF.

This clonotype came up many times. The chain is built from TRBV11-2 and TRBJ2-5; no clear D. CDR1 is SGHAT and CDR2 is FQNNGV in the germline V gene. The CDR3 has 12 residues. V lost 1 base and J lost 5, with 5 bases in between. The DNA of the CDR3 is TGTGCCAGCAGCTTAGTTTTTGAGACCCAGTACTTC. Protein: CASSLVFETQYF. Supplemented by reference TRBV11-2 and TRBJ2-5, the full variable domain reads EAGVAQSPRYKIIEKRQSVAFWCNPISGHATLYWYQQILGQGPKLLIQFQNNGVVDDSQLPKDRFSAERLKGVDSTLKIQPAKLEDSAVYLCASSLVFETQYFGPGTRLLVL.

The table lists this clonotype with many counts. This chain connects TRBV20-1 to TRBJ2-3; maybe TRBD2 (5 bases). V dropped 1 base and J dropped 0 bases, with 8 bases sitting between them. Germline V CDR1 and CDR2: DFQATT, SNEGSKA (reference sequence). This CDR3 comprises 14 residues. CDR3 sequence: CSARALASTDTQYF. CDR3 coding DNA: TGCAGTGCTAGAGCTCTAGCTAGCACAGATACGCAGTATTTT.

This chain joins TRBV27 and TRBJ2-7; possibly TRBD1 for D (6 bases). With 3 bases removed from V and 3 bases from J, the gap between germline ends came to 21 bases. Germline CDR1 reads MNHEY; CDR2 reads SMNVEV (reference sequence). The CDR3 contains 17 residues. CDR3: CASSFRPSWGRGYEQYF. The CDR3 nucleotides read TGTGCCAGCAGTTTCAGGCCGAGCTGGGGCAGGGGCTACGAGCAGTACTTC.

This clonotype was seen at least ten times. V usage is TRBV11-2 and J usage is TRBJ1-2; 9 bases fit TRBD1. CDR1 and CDR2 from the germline V gene are SGHAT and FQNNGV. This CDR3 has 16 amino acids. V lost 1 base to trimming and J lost 2 bases; unmatched junction nucleotides: 5. The CDR3 DNA is TGTGCCAGCAGCTTAGTGCAGGGACAGGGAAACTATGGCTACACCTTC. This codes for CASSLVQGQGNYGYTF.

V usage is TRBV10-3 and J usage is TRBJ2-2; D remains unclear. This CDR3 has 15 amino acids. In germline, CDR1 is ENHRY, CDR2 SYGVKD. V lost 2 bases and J lost 0, with 7 bases in between. The CDR3 protein is CAISELQPNTGELFF. DNA of the CDR3: TGTGCCATCAGTGAGCTACAGCCGAACACCGGGGAGCTGTTTTTT.

There are a few counts of this clonotype. This chain links TRBV20-1 with TRBJ2-7; 7 bases are shared with TRBD1. The V segment lost 6 bases and the J segment 0 bases; nucleotides outside the gene matches: 5. Germline-derived CDR1 and CDR2 are DFQATT and SNEGSKA (reference sequence). The CDR3 has 13 residues. CDR3 DNA: TGCAGTGCACCCGGGACAGCCTCCTACGAGCAGTACTTC. Translating gives CSAPGTASYEQYF.

The chain couples TRBV6-1 to TRBJ2-1; possibly TRBD2 for D (6 bases). The CDR3 has 13 amino acids. CDR1 and CDR2 from the germline V gene are MNHNS and SASEGT. The V end lost 6 bases, the J end lost 6 bases, and 12 bases lay between the germline ends. The CDR3 is CASRLRGTNEQFF. CDR3 DNA sequence: TGTGCCAGCAGGTTGCGGGGAACCAATGAGCAGTTCTTC.

This clonotype showed up many times. The chain combines TRBV20-1 with TRBJ1-2; 8 bases fit TRBD1. The trim removed 6 bases at V and 7 bases at J, leaving 13 bases unmatched. In germline, CDR1 is DFQATT, CDR2 SNEGSKA (reference sequence). The CDR3 totals 14 residues. This chain's CDR3 is CSAPGQGGFGGYTF. CDR3 nucleotides: TGCAGTGCCCCAGGACAGGGAGGATTTGGTGGCTACACCTTC.

The V gene is TRBV13, the J gene TRBJ2-5; D assignment may be TRBD1 or TRBD2 (5 bases each). The germline V and J ends were trimmed by 1 base and 2 bases, with 14 bases remaining between them. The germline V gene encodes CDR1 PRHDT and CDR2 FYEKMQ (reference sequence). The CDR3 has 16 amino acids. The CDR3 DNA reads TGTGCCAGCAGCTTAGAAGGGGAGAACCTTCAAGAGACCCAGTACTTC. Translated: CASSLEGENLQETQYF.

Many counts were recorded for this clonotype. V usage is TRBV12-3 or TRBV12-4 and J usage is TRBJ1-6; D not certain. The CDR3 consists of 11 residues. Between the trimmed V and J ends, which lost 1 base and 15 bases, there was a span of 7 bases. The CDR3 is CASSLGQRLHF. DNA of the CDR3: TGTGCCAGCAGTTTAGGTCAACGCCTCCACTTT.

The table lists this clonotype with many counts. This rearrangement joins TRBV7-2 to TRBJ2-5; 7 bases are a match to TRBD1. J lost 4 bases, V lost 5 bases, and 4 bases had no gene match. The CDR3 length is 13 residues. Germline CDR1 reads SGHTA; CDR2 reads FQGNSA. The CDR3 coding sequence is TGTGCCAGCAGCGACAGGGCAGGAGAGACCCAGTACTTC. Translating it yields CASSDRAGETQYF.

The rearrangement joins TRBV5-1 to TRBJ2-1; the match to TRBD2 covers 14 bases. Per the germline V gene, CDR1 is SGHRS and CDR2 is YFSETQ. After removal of 4 bases from V and 6 bases from J, the junction contained 3 bases not matched to a gene. CDR3 length equals 15 residues. Here the CDR3 reads CASSIGTSGGNEQFF. For the CDR3, the DNA is TGCGCCAGCAGCATCGGGACTAGCGGGGGCAATGAGCAGTTCTTC.

This clonotype turned up a few times. The rearrangement joins TRBV4-2 to TRBJ2-5; 8 positions match TRBD2. V lost 1 base and J lost 0; bases outside the gene matches: 7. This CDR3 region has 17 residues. Germline lookup yields CDR1 LGHNA and CDR2 YNFKEQ. The CDR3 DNA reads as TGTGCCAGCAGCCAAGCCCTAGCGGGCGGGTACCAAGAGACCCAGTACTTC. Protein sequence: CASSQALAGGYQETQYF.

At least ten counts were recorded for this clonotype. The rearrangement joins TRBV3-1 to TRBJ2-2; D might be TRBD2 (5 bases). Germline V gene data show CDR1 as LGHDT and CDR2 as YNNKEL (reference sequence). V gave up 4 bases and J gave up 3 bases, with 12 bases separating them. The CDR3 runs 15 residues. Written as DNA, the CDR3 is TGTGCCAGCAGCCCCTGGGCCGGGGACACCGGGGAGCTGTTTTTT. Its translation is CASSPWAGDTGELFF.

The sample holds many counts of this clonotype. This chain connects TRBV20-1 to TRBJ2-7; no firm D call. The V end was cut by 8 bases, the J end by 0 bases, with 14 bases between. CDR1 and CDR2 (germline): DFQATT, SNEGSKA (reference sequence). This CDR3 has 13 residues. As DNA, the CDR3 is TGCAGTCCCTCGATTGGGAACTCCTACGAGCAGTACTTC. It is translated as CSPSIGNSYEQYF.

Only one count was recorded for this clonotype. The chain links TRBV20-1 to TRBJ2-7; 9 positions match TRBD1. This CDR3 has 13 amino acids. Germline assignment: CDR1 DFQATT and CDR2 SNEGSKA (reference sequence). The trim removed 8 bases at V and 1 base at J, leaving 6 bases unmatched. The CDR3 bases are TGCAGTTCCAACAGGGGGCTTTCCTACGAGCAGTACTTC. Its translation: CSSNRGLSYEQYF.

This clonotype has ten or more counts. The chain is built from TRBV29-1 and TRBJ2-5; a possible D gene is TRBD1 (5 bases). The CDR3 runs 14 residues. Germline loops: CDR1 SQVTM, CDR2 ANQGSEA. The V end lost 3 bases, the J end lost 3 bases, and 14 bases lay between the germline ends. For the CDR3, the DNA is TGCAGCGTTGAGGCAGGGTTATTTAAAGAGACCCAGTACTTC. This translates into CSVEAGLFKETQYF.

This chain links TRBV12-3 or TRBV12-4 with TRBJ2-3; 10 bases fit TRBD2. The CDR3 spans 15 residues. V dropped 5 bases and J dropped 2; count of bases not matched to a gene: 4. Written as DNA, the CDR3 is TGTGCCAGCAGTCGGACTAGCGGTGCCACAGATACGCAGTATTTT. Translated: CASSRTSGATDTQYF.

This clonotype was picked up one time. The V gene is TRBV3-1, the J gene TRBJ2-5; D remains ambiguous. The V gene's germline CDR1 is LGHDT and CDR2 YNNKEL (reference sequence). The CDR3 is 13 amino acids. The V end was cut by 1 base, the J end by 2 bases, with 5 bases between. The CDR3 DNA follows: TGTGCCAGCAGCCAAGCCGGACAAGAGACCCAGTACTTC. It specifies CASSQAGQETQYF.

This clonotype was seen a handful of times. The genes are TRBV29-1 and TRBJ2-4, with D perhaps TRBD1 (5 bases). There are 11 residues in the CDR3. CDR1 and CDR2 (germline): SQVTM, ANQGSEA. The CDR3 loop is CSTRIGDIQYF. The DNA for the CDR3 is TGCAGTACACGGATAGGGGACATTCAGTACTTC.

The chain has TRBV9 and TRBJ2-1, with 8 bases that match TRBD2. This CDR3 comprises 17 residues. The trim removed 0 bases at V and 6 bases at J, leaving 11 bases unmatched. From germline, CDR1 is SGDLS and CDR2 YYNGEE. The CDR3 protein is CASSVGGIAGTLNEQFF. The CDR3 nucleotides are TGTGCCAGCAGCGTAGGGGGGATAGCGGGGACCCTCAATGAGCAGTTCTTC.

This clonotype occurred a few times. V and J are TRBV20-1 and TRBJ2-5, with a possible D match to TRBD1 (5 bases). V was shortened by 6 bases and J by 4 bases, with 15 bases between the two germline ends. This CDR3 contains 13 residues. From germline, CDR1 is DFQATT and CDR2 SNEGSKA (reference sequence). The CDR3 here is CSASTDIPETQYF. The DNA for the CDR3 is TGCAGTGCCTCCACGGACATCCCAGAGACCCAGTACTTC.